One sample yielded the 2 T cell receptor beta chains listed below, sequenced in a study of CD8 T cells in ankylosing spondylitis. TCRdb fed the 5' RACE reads into MiXCR, producing one record per CDR3 protein. Counted here are about 440,000 distinct CDR3 sequences, roughly 17% occurring once; the ten biggest clones make up approximately 1%. No cognate antigen is known for these TCRs. Overall study findings and caveats: Seemingly distinctive of ankylosing spondylitis blood was a TCR beta motif formed by eight highly homologous variants.

What was sequenced was blood, either unsorted or a sorted T cell fraction (not recorded which). The receptors come from a male donor with ankylosing spondylitis.

This clonotype was recorded a few times. The rearrangement links TRBV12-3 or TRBV12-4 to TRBJ2-3; TRBD1 agrees at 9 bases. This CDR3 is built from 15 residues. Trimming removed 5 bases from V and 3 bases from J; junction bases left unmatched: 6. As DNA, the CDR3 is TGTGCCAGCAGTCACAGGGGGCTGGGTACAGATACGCAGTATTTT. Protein: CASSHRGLGTDTQYF.

This clonotype occurred a few times. This sequence joins TRBV20-1 and TRBJ2-7, with D perhaps given as TRBD1 or TRBD2 (5 bases each). The CDR3 is 14 amino acids. The V end was cut by 1 base, the J end by 4 bases, with 14 bases between. Germline CDR1 reads DFQATT; CDR2 reads SNEGSKA (reference sequence). The CDR3 loop is CSARGEGFGYEQYF. DNA for the CDR3: TGCAGTGCTAGAGGAGAGGGGTTTGGGTACGAGCAGTACTTC.